The present T cell receptor (beta chain) was sequenced within a study of post-analysis software for immune sequencing data (dated by TCRdb to the mid-2010s). In the study overall: Relapsing-remitting, secondary progressive and progressive-relapsing multiple sclerosis were recorded as disease courses, and subtype annotation was lacking for some patients. Patient repertoires were compared against about a dozen previously published healthy control repertoires from donors aged about 6 to 26 years. A subset of samples was prepared in parallel using single-end sample barcoding, then pooled and co-amplified after Illumina adapter ligation. Here is what the overall study found, with its caveats: Patients showed significantly higher frequencies than controls for a handful of TRBV segments, among them TRBV5-6, TRBV5-1 and TRBV20-1. The control group was slightly older than the multiple sclerosis patient group. Strong co-clustering of samples prepared in the same batch was shown by direct clustering with F measure, prompting a batch-effect correction. Compared with controls, multiple sclerosis patients had significantly lower normalized Chao1 diversity, a finding suggesting substantial peripheral T-cell clonal expansion.

To demonstrate the VDJtools post-analysis software, the study profiled TCR beta repertoires from the peripheral blood of about 13 young patients with multiple sclerosis. Multiple sclerosis patients were children and adolescents aged roughly 6 to 17 years. To prepare the library, PCR was applied. The instrument given in TCRdb is Illumina HiSeq 2500. To reduce PCR and sequencing biases, unique molecular identifiers were built into the TCR beta cDNA libraries. Some 500,000 cDNA molecules were obtained for every 1 to 10 million input T cells, so each molecule roughly corresponded to one T cell. Patient libraries were prepared and sequenced with the same protocol used for the earlier healthy control dataset. Samples belonging to the same batch were prepared together, multiplexed and sequenced on a shared HiSeq lane. Turning to the authors' computational methods: MIGEC handled the raw barcoded reads, throwing out single-read molecular identifier groups before consensus assembly and CDR3 extraction. Clonotype tables were post-analysed with VDJtools, and diversity was normalized by down-sampling all datasets to the smallest sample size. To correct batch-related cross-sample contamination, repertoire overlap clustering matched CDR3 amino acid sequences but not nucleotide sequences. The raw public reads went through TCRdb reprocessing: fastp at Q25, MiXCR clone calling, in-frame beta chains kept. A single entry per CDR3 protein holds the most common genes and DNA from its merged rows. The V and J calls and clone size come from TCRdb's table, not from the authors' own analysis. Present in this sample are about 820,000 distinct CDR3 sequences, around 53% of which were seen just once. The top ten hold approximately 4.3% of the sample.

To note about this clonotype: Its antigen specificity is not known. Base qualities were left out, and no much larger clone turns up one base away.

CDR1 and CDR2 are read off the germline V gene as SQVTM and ANQGSEA. Inclusive of the bounding cysteine and phenylalanine, the CDR3 is 15 residues long. CDR3 DNA only is kept here, 45 bases in frame from base 1. V loses 4 bases at its end and J loses 1 base; junction bases beyond the gene matches: 4. The chain couples TRBV29-1 to TRBJ2-2, with TRBD1 identical over 9 junction bases. This TCR came from a girl aged 10 to 17 with multiple sclerosis. Sequenced input: blood. The DNA reads as follows: TGCAGCGTTGTCCCGGGACAGGGGAACACCGGGGAGCTGTTTTTT. Translated, this is CSVVPGQGNTGELFF.